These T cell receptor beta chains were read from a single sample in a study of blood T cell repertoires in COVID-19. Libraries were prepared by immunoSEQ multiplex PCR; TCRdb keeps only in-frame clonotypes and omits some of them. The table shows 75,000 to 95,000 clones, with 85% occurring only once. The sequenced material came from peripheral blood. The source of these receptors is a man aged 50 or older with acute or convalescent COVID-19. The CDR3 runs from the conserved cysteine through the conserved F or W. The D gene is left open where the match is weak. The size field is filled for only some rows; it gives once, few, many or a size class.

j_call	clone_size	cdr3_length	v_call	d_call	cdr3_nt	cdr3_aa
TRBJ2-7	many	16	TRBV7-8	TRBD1	TGTGCCAGCAGCTTAGCACAGGGGTGGAGAACCTACGAGCAGTACTTC	CASSLAQGWRTYEQYF
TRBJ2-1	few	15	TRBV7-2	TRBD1	TGTGCCAGCAGCTTTGACAGGGGGCTCTACAATGAGCAGTTCTTC	CASSFDRGLYNEQFF
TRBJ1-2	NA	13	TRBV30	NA	TGTGCCTCTCCGGCCACGTCCACGGGTGGCTACACCTTC	CASPATSTGGYTF
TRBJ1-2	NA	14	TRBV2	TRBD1	TGTGCCAGCAGTGTCGGGACAGGGGCCTATGGCTACACCTTC	CASSVGTGAYGYTF
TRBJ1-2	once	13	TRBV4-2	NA	TGTGCCAGCAGCCAGTCGGGGGGAGATGGCTACACCTTC	CASSQSGGDGYTF
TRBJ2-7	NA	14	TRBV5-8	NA	TGTGCCAGCAGCTACCGCGAAAGTACCTACGAGCAGTACTTC	CASSYRESTYEQYF
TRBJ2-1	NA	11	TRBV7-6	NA	TGTGCCAGCAGCCAACTTAGTGAGCAGTTCTTC	CASSQLSEQFF
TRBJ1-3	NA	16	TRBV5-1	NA	TGCGCCAGCAGCTTGACCCAGGTACAGGGTGGAAACACCATATATTTT	CASSLTQVQGGNTIYF
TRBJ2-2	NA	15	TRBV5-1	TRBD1	TGCGCCAGCGCTGTTGGGACAGTAAACACCGGGGAGCTGTTTTTT	CASAVGTVNTGELFF
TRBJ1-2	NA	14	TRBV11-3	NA	TGTGCCAGCAGCTTAGTTTACAGTAACTATGGCTACACCTTC	CASSLVYSNYGYTF
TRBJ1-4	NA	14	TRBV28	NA	TGTGCCAGCAGTTTACGACACCAAGTGGAAAAACTGTTTTTT	CASSLRHQVEKLFF
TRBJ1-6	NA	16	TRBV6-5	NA	TGTGCCAGCAGTTACTGGGGGGGAGTTTTACGCTCACCCCTCCACTTT	CASSYWGGVLRSPLHF
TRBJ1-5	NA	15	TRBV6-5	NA	TGTGCCAGCAGTTACGGCGAGGGCGGCAATCAGCCCCAGCATTTT	CASSYGEGGNQPQHF
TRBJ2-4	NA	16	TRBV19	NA	TGTGCCAGTAGTATACCGAGGACAGGGAGCGGGGACATTCAGTACTTC	CASSIPRTGSGDIQYF
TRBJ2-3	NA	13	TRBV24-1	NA	TGTGCCACCCATAGTCAGGGAGGAGATACGCAGTATTTT	CATHSQGGDTQYF
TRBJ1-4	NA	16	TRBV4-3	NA	TGCGCCAGCAGCCAAGATATGGGGAGCTTGAATGAAAAACTGTTTTTT	CASSQDMGSLNEKLFF
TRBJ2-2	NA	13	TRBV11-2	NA	TGTGCCAGCAGCTTAGAAGGCAGGAGGGAGCTGTTTTTT	CASSLEGRRELFF
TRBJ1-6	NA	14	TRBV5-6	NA	TGTGCCAGCAGCTTAACTCAGGGATTTTCACCCCTCCACTTT	CASSLTQGFSPLHF
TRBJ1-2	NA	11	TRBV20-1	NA	TGCAGTGCTCGGGGGACGGATGGCTACACCTTC	CSARGTDGYTF
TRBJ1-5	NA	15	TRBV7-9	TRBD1	TGTGCCAGCAGCGCGGACAGGGTGAGCAATCAGCCCCAGCATTTT	CASSADRVSNQPQHF
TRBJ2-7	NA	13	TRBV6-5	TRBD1	TGTGCCAGCAGTTCCGGGACAGAGTACGAGCAGTACTTC	CASSSGTEYEQYF
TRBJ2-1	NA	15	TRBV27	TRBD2	TGTGCCAGCAGAATTGGACTAGCGGGAGAGAATGAGCAGTTCTTC	CASRIGLAGENEQFF
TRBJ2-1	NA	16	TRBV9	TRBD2	TGTGCCAGCAGCGGACTAGCGGGAGCTTCCTACAATGAGCAGTTCTTC	CASSGLAGASYNEQFF
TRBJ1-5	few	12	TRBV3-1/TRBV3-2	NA	TGTGCCAGCAGCCAATCGGGGCAGCCCCAGCATTTT	CASSQSGQPQHF
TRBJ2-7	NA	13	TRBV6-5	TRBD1	TGTGCCAGCAGTAATCAGGGGGCCTACGAGCAGTACTTC	CASSNQGAYEQYF
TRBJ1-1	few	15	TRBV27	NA	TGTGCCAGCAGTTTCGCCGGACTCCTGAACACTGAAGCTTTCTTT	CASSFAGLLNTEAFF
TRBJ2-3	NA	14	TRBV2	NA	TGTGCCAGCGGCGGGATCTCCCGCACAGATACGCAGTATTTT	CASGGISRTDTQYF
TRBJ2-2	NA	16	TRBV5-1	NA	TGCGCCAGCAGCTTGGGGACAGACGGGCTCACCGGGGAGCTGTTTTTT	CASSLGTDGLTGELFF
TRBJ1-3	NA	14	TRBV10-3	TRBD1	TGTGCCATCAGGGGACAGGGGGCTGGAAACACCATATATTTT	CAIRGQGAGNTIYF
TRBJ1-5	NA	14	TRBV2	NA	TGTGCCAGCAGCCAGGGCAGCTTAAATCAGCCCCAGCATTTT	CASSQGSLNQPQHF
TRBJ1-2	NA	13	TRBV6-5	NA	TGTGCCAGCAGTTACGGGCAGGCCTTTGGCTACACCTTC	CASSYGQAFGYTF
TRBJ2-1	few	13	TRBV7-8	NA	TGTGCCAGCAGCTTAGGGGTGGCAGGTGAGCAGTTCTTC	CASSLGVAGEQFF
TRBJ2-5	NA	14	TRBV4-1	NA	TGCGCCAGCAGCCAAGATCCCGGCGGAGAGACCCAGTACTTC	CASSQDPGGETQYF
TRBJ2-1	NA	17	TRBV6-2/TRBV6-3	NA	TGTGCCAGCGGCCGGTCTCGGGGGAGTGACTCCTACAATGAGCAGTTCTTC	CASGRSRGSDSYNEQFF
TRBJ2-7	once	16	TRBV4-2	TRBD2	TGTGCCAGCAGCCAAGAACGTAGCGGGAGTATCTACGAGCAGTACTTC	CASSQERSGSIYEQYF
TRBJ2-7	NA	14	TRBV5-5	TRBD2	TGTGCCAGCAGCCCTTCAATGGGCGGGGGTGAGCAGTACTTC	CASSPSMGGGEQYF
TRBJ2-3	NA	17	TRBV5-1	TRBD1	TGCGCCAGCAGCCGTGGGACAGTAACAGGGCCCACAGATACGCAGTATTTT	CASSRGTVTGPTDTQYF
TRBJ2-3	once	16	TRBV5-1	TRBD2	TGCGCCAGCAGCTTGGCCACGACGGGAGGAACTGATACGCAGTATTTT	CASSLATTGGTDTQYF
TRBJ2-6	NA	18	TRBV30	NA	TGTGCCTGGAGTACCGTGAGAACCTTTGTGACTGGGGCCAACGTCCTGACTTTC	CAWSTVRTFVTGANVLTF
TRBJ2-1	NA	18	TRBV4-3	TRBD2	TGCGCCAGCAGCCAAGAGGGAGTTAGCGGGGGGCCCTACAATGAGCAGTTCTTC	CASSQEGVSGGPYNEQFF
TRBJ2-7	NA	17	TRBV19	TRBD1	TGTGCCAGTACCATCGGGGACAGGATTGGAACAGCCTACGAGCAGTACTTC	CASTIGDRIGTAYEQYF
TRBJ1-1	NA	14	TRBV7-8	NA	TGTGCCAGCAGCTTAAACACAGGTCACACTGAAGCTTTCTTT	CASSLNTGHTEAFF
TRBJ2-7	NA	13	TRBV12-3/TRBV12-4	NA	TGTGCCAGCAGGCGAGGGCAGAACTACGAGCAGTACTTC	CASRRGQNYEQYF
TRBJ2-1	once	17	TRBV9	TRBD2	TGTGCCAGCAGCTTCCGGGGTAGCGGGCCCTCCATGGATGAGCAGTTCTTC	CASSFRGSGPSMDEQFF
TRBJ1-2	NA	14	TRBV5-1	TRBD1	TGCGCCAGCATGCCTACAGGGGATAACTATGGCTACACCTTC	CASMPTGDNYGYTF
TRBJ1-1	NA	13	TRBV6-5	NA	TGTGCCAGCAAGTACGCAGGGTCGCCTGAAGCTTTCTTT	CASKYAGSPEAFF
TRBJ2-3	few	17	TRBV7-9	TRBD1	TGTGCCAGCAGACCCCAATTGACAGGGAAACTCACAGATACGCAGTATTTT	CASRPQLTGKLTDTQYF